This T cell receptor beta chain was retrieved from a study of low-dose radiotherapy and immunotherapy resistance in tumors. Study overall: Participants in Cohort 1 were administered 0.5 Gy per fraction at 2-week intervals, to a cumulative dose of 6.5 Gy. Intravenous ipilimumab 1 mg/kg every six weeks was given with nivolumab 240 mg every two weeks.

The length of the CDR3 is 14 residues. Per the germline V gene, CDR1 is ENHRY and CDR2 is SYGVKD. V was clipped by 6 bases and J by 2 bases; unmatched bases: 3. In its sample, this clonotype was seen many times. Time point reported: before trial treatment. Advanced solid tumors lacking tumor-infiltrating lymphocytes were present in eligible patients. With a V-primer adapter and a constant-region primer, TCRs were amplified for 20 PCR cycles. Isolated mRNA was amplified by in vitro transcription. TCRdb re-called the reads through MiXCR, storing one row per CDR3 protein. Of tens of thousands of distinct CDR3 sequences listed, 10% to 15% are singletons.

The sample was PBMCs, taken before treatment. The J gene is TRBJ1-2, the V gene TRBV10-3, with TRBD1 matching 10 bases. This TCR came from a female donor with ovarian cancer. The CDR3 DNA reads as TGTGCCATCAGGGGGGGACAGGGGAACTATGGCTACACCTTC. As protein: CAIRGGQGNYGYTF.